Below, one T cell receptor (beta chain) is given with its context. The data are from a study of shared clonotypes between healthy human individuals. Libraries were prepared by immunoSEQ multiplex PCR; TCRdb keeps only in-frame clonotypes and omits some of them. The table lists roughly 2.5 million clones, approximately 94% of them singletons. Per the germline V gene, CDR1 is MNHNS and CDR2 is SASEGT. V shed 6 bases and J 2 bases; nucleotides not matched to a gene: 7. The length of the CDR3 is 15 residues. Sequencing input: naive CD4+ T cells sorted from blood. Subset reported: CD45RA+ positively selected. The source of this sequence is a man younger than 35 in good health. The chain joins TRBV6-1 to TRBJ1-3; 7 positions match TRBD1. The DNA for the CDR3 is TGTGCCAGCAGACCTGGGACAGTCGCTGGAAACACCATATATTTT. It is translated as CASRPGTVAGNTIYF.